The T cell receptor (beta chain) under discussion was sequenced for a study of T cell responses to AZD1222 COVID-19 vaccine. Trimming removed 6 bases from V and 6 bases from J; junction bases left unmatched: 7. CDR1 SGHKS and CDR2 YYEKEE come from the germline V gene (reference sequence). The CDR3 spans 15 residues. Second-dose schedules of about 4 or about 12 weeks were combined. This table comes from immunoSEQ multiplex PCR, and its TCRdb copy is limited to in-frame clones, with some not included. The data contain about 180,000 clones, around 90% of them seen just once; the ten biggest clones take up more than 1.5%.

The specimen comprised peripheral blood, sampled 28 days after the second AZD1222 dose. The chain joins TRBV5-5 to TRBJ1-6, with 9 bases matching TRBD1. The receptor's source is an adult who received the AZD1222 COVID-19 vaccine. CDR3 protein: CASMRTGVLNSPLHF. The CDR3 nucleotides are TGTGCCAGCATGCGGACAGGGGTCCTTAATTCACCCCTCCACTTT.